A selection of T cell receptor beta chains follows, all from one sample in a study of tumor-infiltrating lymphocytes in primary liver carcinoma. In TCRdb, the multiplex PCR reads were re-called with MiXCR into one record per CDR3 protein. The sample has 250,000 to 400,000 distinct CDR3 sequences, roughly 60% seen once. Material: peripheral blood. Every receptor here comes from a man in his forties with primary liver carcinoma and hepatitis B virus infection. Each CDR3 is given with its conserved first and last residue. D genes are given only for firm matches. Clone size appears in some rows only: once, few, many, or a class for an expanded clone.

>.|many|TRBV29-1|TRBJ1-5
TGCAGCGTTGAGTTGGGGGCAGGGCAGCCCCAGCATTTT
CSVELGAGQPQHF
>TRBD1|.|TRBV6-1|TRBJ1-1
TGTACCAGCAGTGTGACAGGGGGCGGCACTGAAGCTTTCTTT
CTSSVTGGGTEAFF
>.|.|TRBV11-1|TRBJ1-6
TGTGCCAGCAGCCCGCAGAGGTATAATTCACCCCTCCACTTT
CASSPQRYNSPLHF
>.|few|TRBV5-4|TRBJ1-6
TGTGCCAGCAGCTTGGGGGATAATTCACCCCTCCACTTT
CASSLGDNSPLHF
>TRBD1|.|TRBV6-5|TRBJ2-2
TGTGCCAGCAGGGGACAGGGGGAAGTGAGGATCACCGGGGAGCCGTTTTTT
CASRGQGEVRITGEPFF
>.|.|TRBV6-6|TRBJ1-3
TGTGCCAACACCGCCGGGGGTCTTGGAAACACCATATATTTT
CANTAGGLGNTIYF
>.|.|TRBV4-1|TRBJ2-7
TGCGCCAGCAGCACTTCAGGGACCGTACTTGGCGAGCAGTACTTC
CASSTSGTVLGEQYF
>TRBD2|many|TRBV4-1|TRBJ2-7
TGCGCCAGCAGCCAAGATTTTTCGGCGGGAGGAGGCGAGCAGTACTTC
CASSQDFSAGGGEQYF
>TRBD2|many|TRBV4-1|TRBJ2-3
TGCGCCAGCAGCCGAGGGACTAGCGGGAGCTTCGGCACAGATACGCAGTATTTT
CASSRGTSGSFGTDTQYF
>TRBD2|.|TRBV5-4|TRBJ2-2
TGTGCCAGCAGGGCACTAGCGGGGGGAGTGGCCGGGGAGCAGTTTTTT
CASRALAGGVAGEQFF
>.|few|TRBV2|TRBJ1-2
TGTGCCAGCAGTCCGGGGGAGGGCTATGGCTACACCTTC
CASSPGEGYGYTF
>TRBD1|many|TRBV6-6|TRBJ2-1
TGTGCCAGCAGTTATACAGGGGTGATCAATGAGCAGTTCTTC
CASSYTGVINEQFF
>.|.|TRBV5-1|TRBJ2-2
TGCGCCAGCAGCTTGCGGGGGTCCCTGAGCACCGGGGAGCTGTCTTTT
CASSLRGSLSTGELSF
>TRBD1|once|TRBV6-5|TRBJ1-2
TGTGCCAGTATAAGGACAGGGCAATTCTACTATGGCCACACCTTC
CASIRTGQFYYGHTF
>.|.|TRBV11-2|TRBJ1-1
TGTGCCAGCAGCATCCAGGAAAACACTGATGCTTTCTTT
CASSIQENTDAFF
>TRBD2|many|TRBV6-5|TRBJ2-3
TGTGCCAGCAGCCGTAGCGGGAGGAGTACAGATACGCAGTATTTT
CASSRSGRSTDTQYF
>.|many|TRBV10-3|TRBJ1-1
TGTGCCATCGTGTCCAGGGAAAACACTGAAGCTTTCTTT
CAIVSRENTEAFF
>.|many|TRBV29-1|TRBJ1-1
TGCAGCGGCTCAGGGCGAGGAGCTTTCTTT
CSGSGRGAFF
>.|many|TRBV4-3|TRBJ2-2
TGCGCCAGCAGCGTTATCGGCGCCGGGGAGCTGTTTTTT
CASSVIGAGELFF
>.|.|TRBV6-1|TRBJ2-1
TGTGCCAGCAGTGAATTCGTGGGAGGCTTCTCCTACAATGAGCAGTTCTTC
CASSEFVGGFSYNEQFF
>TRBD1|many|TRBV12-3/TRBV12-4|TRBJ2-3
TGTGCCAGCAGTTTACGGGACAGGTTACCCCCGGGAGTCACGCAGTATTTT
CASSLRDRLPPGVTQYF
>.|many|TRBV29-1|TRBJ2-1
TGCAGCGTGGGTTTCGGGAATGAGCAGTTCTTC
CSVGFGNEQFF
>TRBD1|.|TRBV7-9|TRBJ2-2
TGTGCCAGCAGCCTTCCGGGACAGGGGTTTTCCGGGGAGCTGTTTTTT
CASSLPGQGFSGELFF
>.|.|TRBV5-5|TRBJ1-2
TGTGCCAGCAACTCCGGGAAATCTGGCTACGCCTTC
CASNSGKSGYAF
>TRBD1|few|TRBV7-8|TRBJ1-4
TGTGCCAGCAGCTTAGGGTCAGGGGGGAATGAAAAACTGTTTTTT
CASSLGSGGNEKLFF
>.|.|TRBV5-1|TRBJ2-3
TGCGCCAGCAGCTTCCGATGGGGCACAGATACGCAGTATTTT
CASSFRWGTDTQYF
>TRBD2|.|TRBV12-3/TRBV12-4|TRBJ2-3
TGTGCCAGCAGTTCGGGGACTAGCGGGACTGGAGATACGCAGTATTTT
CASSSGTSGTGDTQYF
>.|.|TRBV5-4|TRBJ2-4
TGTGCCAGCAGCTTCGAGAGGACAAACATTCAGTACTTC
CASSFERTNIQYF
>.|.|TRBV11-2|TRBJ2-7
TGCGCCAGCGGCTTAGGAGTGAGCGAGCAGTACTTC
CASGLGVSEQYF
>TRBD2|few|TRBV6-5|TRBJ2-3
TGCACCGGACTAGCGGTGGCAGATACGCAGTATTTT
CTGLAVADTQYF
>.|.|TRBV4-3|TRBJ2-3
TGCGTCAACAGCCAAGATTCTTCGACAGATACGCAGTATTTT
CVNSQDSSTDTQYF
>TRBD2|.|TRBV6-1|TRBJ2-2
TGTGCCAGCAGTGAAGAGAGACTAGCGGCTATCACCGAGGAGCTGTTTTTT
CASSEERLAAITEELFF
>TRBD2|.|TRBV11-2|TRBJ2-7
TGTGCCAGAAGCCTTAGCGGGATACGACCAGTTATCGGGGACGAGCAGTACTTC
CARSLSGIRPVIGDEQYF
>.|.|TRBV11-2|TRBJ1-1
TGTGCCAGCAGCATAGCAAGGAACACTGAAGCCTTCTTT
CASSIARNTEAFF
>TRBD2|few|TRBV30|TRBJ2-5
TGTGCCTGGAGTGTAGGACTAGCGGGGAGTCGGGAGACCCAGTACTTC
CAWSVGLAGSRETQYF
>.|.|TRBV29-1|TRBJ2-5
TGCAGCGTGGGGAAGACAAGGTTGAGGGGAGAGACCCGGTACTTC
CSVGKTRLRGETRYF
>TRBD2|.|TRBV12-3/TRBV12-4|TRBJ2-5
TGTGCCAGCAGTTTGCTACTAGCGGGAGAGATTGAGACCCAGTACTTC
CASSLLLAGEIETQYF
>.|.|TRBV11-2|TRBJ2-3
TGTGCCAGCAGCCTATCCCTTTTTGGCACATATACGCAGTATTTT
CASSLSLFGTYTQYF
>.|.|TRBV6-1|TRBJ2-3
TGTGCCAGCACTGGAAGACAGGCCCCAAGCACAGATACGCAGTATTTT
CASTGRQAPSTDTQYF
>.|few|TRBV6-2/TRBV6-3|TRBJ2-3
TGTGCCAGCAACGATGAACAGGGAAGAGTAGACACAGATACGCAGTATTTT
CASNDEQGRVDTDTQYF
>.|.|TRBV11-2|TRBJ2-7
TGTGCCAGCAGCCCCGAACAGGGAGACTCCTACGAGCAGTGCTTC
CASSPEQGDSYEQCF
>.|few|TRBV6-2/TRBV6-3|TRBJ1-1
TGTGCCAGTCCTTTCTGGATGAACACTGAAGCTTTCTTT
CASPFWMNTEAFF
>.|.|TRBV10-3|TRBJ2-7
TGTGCCACCGATTCCGGGCGAGACGAGCAGTACTTC
CATDSGRDEQYF
>.|once|TRBV4-2|TRBJ2-7
TGTGCCAGCAGCCAGGGTTTGGTCTACGAGCAGTACTTC
CASSQGLVYEQYF
>.|.|TRBV7-9|TRBJ2-3
TGTGCCGGTGGTAGTTGGGGGCTGGGCATAGATACGCAGTATTTT
CAGGSWGLGIDTQYF